The present T cell receptor beta chain was sequenced within a study of CD8 T cells in ankylosing spondylitis. Broader study findings: Seven to nine highly homologous variants formed a TCR beta motif that appeared characteristic of ankylosing spondylitis blood.

Germline V gives CDR1 SGHVS, CDR2 FQNEAQ. Trimming stripped 6 bases from V and 0 bases from J, with 15 bases between. This CDR3 has 15 amino acids. This clonotype was counted at least ten times. Its matching antigen is unknown. For TCR beta, libraries came from quantitative 5'-RACE with molecular barcodes. TCRdb reprocessed the 5' RACE reads via MiXCR and lists one record per CDR3 protein. The data hold approximately 340,000 distinct CDR3 sequences, with roughly 14% observed a single time. Sequencing was carried out using blood, either unsorted or a sorted T cell fraction (not recorded which). The rearrangement links TRBV7-8 to TRBJ2-7, with no clear D. The clonotype comes from a male donor with ankylosing spondylitis or in good health (not recorded which). CDR3 sequence: CASRSRSQSSYEQYF. The CDR3 nucleotides are TGTGCCAGCAGATCAAGGTCCCAGAGCTCCTACGAGCAGTACTTC.